The clone carrying this T cell receptor beta chain was observed a single time. The antigen is unknown. If patients had autoimmune disease history or systemic immunosuppression, they were excluded. The CDR3 totals 12 residues. Germline V gene lookup returns CDR1 SGHVS and CDR2 FNYEAQ. Trimming cost V 5 bases and J 12 bases; bases outside gene matches: 8. The entry originates in a study of OX40 agonist ivuxolimab in advanced cancers. As for the study in general: While on treatment, patients had intravenous ivuxolimab at 0.01 to 10 mg/kg every 2 weeks. The dose-escalation cohort was about 83% male, with a mean age of about 56 years, ranging about 20 to 79. Overall study findings and caveats: The study did not work out the antigen specificity of the expanded peripheral T cells.

The assay was immunoSEQ multiplex PCR, and TCRdb's table has in-frame clones only and misses some. The table lists around 150,000 clones, 85% to 95% of them singletons. The TCR originated in an adult with an advanced solid tumor such as melanoma, head and neck, liver or kidney cancer. The sequencing here drew on CD4+ or CD8+ T cells sorted from blood, taken in a trial of the OX40 agonist ivuxolimab. This chain joins TRBV7-6 and TRBJ1-1, with 8 bases that match TRBD1. CDR3 loop: CASSPRQGRSFF. DNA for the CDR3: TGTGCCAGCAGCCCTAGACAGGGGAGGTCTTTCTTT.